This section outlines one T cell receptor beta chain sequence together with its context. Its antigen remains unknown. This sample was taken from a study of shared clonotypes between healthy human individuals. Study-level results: Naive subsets tended to show greater estimated richness than memory subsets. In contrast to clonotypes shared by all four donors, non-shared clonotypes had lower generation probabilities.

When replicate PCRs were run on sorted subsets, they used approximately 0.2 ug DNA, approximately 27,000 T cell genomes. Clones were sequenced by immunoSEQ multiplex PCR, and TCRdb holds only the in-frame ones, with some missing. The table shows about a million clones, with approximately 80% occurring only once. Germline CDR1 is SGHNT and CDR2 is YYREEE (reference sequence). The CDR3 consists of 13 residues. Losses at the gene ends were 5 bases for V and 5 bases for J; bases not matched to a gene: 4. The chain links TRBV5-4 to TRBJ2-5, with 9 nucleotides matching TRBD1. The material sequenced was memory CD4+ T cells sorted from blood. As for subset: CD45RA-negative fraction. This clonotype was obtained from a man between 18 and 35 years old in good health. CDR3 in DNA: TGTGCCAGCAGAGGGACAGGGCAGGAGACCCAGTACTTC. Its translation is CASRGTGQETQYF.